The rows below give T cell receptor beta chains drawn from one sample of a study of blood T cell repertoires in COVID-19. Clones were sequenced by immunoSEQ multiplex PCR, and TCRdb holds only the in-frame ones, with some missing. The table shows some 280,000 clones, with around nine tenths occurring only once. The sample was peripheral blood. The receptors here all came from a woman aged 55-70 years with acute or convalescent COVID-19. CDR3s include the opening cysteine and the closing phenylalanine or tryptophan. A D gene is named only where the DNA matches it firmly. Size is stated for part of the rows, as once, few or many counts, or as a class when the clone is expanded.

abundance | j_gene | v_gene | d_gene | len | CDR3nt | CDR3aa
once | TRBJ2-2 | TRBV7-2 | . | 18 | TGTGCCAGCACCCAGGGGACAAGAGTGGGGACGAACACCGGGGAGCTGTTTTTT | CASTQGTRVGTNTGELFF
. | TRBJ2-7 | TRBV7-2 | . | 16 | TGTGCCAGCAGCTTAAGGCCCAGCGGGCACCCCTACGAGCAGTACTTC | CASSLRPSGHPYEQYF
. | TRBJ1-1 | TRBV7-9 | TRBD1 | 14 | TGTGCCAGCAGCTTAAAAGGGGGCGGCACTGAAGCTTTCTTT | CASSLKGGGTEAFF
. | TRBJ1-4 | TRBV7-2 | . | 13 | TGTGCCAGCAGCTACGGGAGGCGAGAAAAACTGTTTTTT | CASSYGRREKLFF
. | TRBJ1-1 | TRBV4-1 | TRBD1 | 13 | TGCGCCAGCAGCCAGTTAGGGACAGTTGAAGCTTTCTTT | CASSQLGTVEAFF
. | TRBJ1-2 | TRBV2 | . | 14 | TGTGCCAGCGCCTCAGGGTCCGCTAACTATGGCTACACCTTC | CASASGSANYGYTF
. | TRBJ2-1 | TRBV18 | . | 13 | TGTGCCAGCTCAACGACTAGTACCGGTGAGCAGTTCTTC | CASSTTSTGEQFF
. | TRBJ1-1 | TRBV2 | . | 15 | TGTGCCAGCAGTGAAGCGCTAGGCTCGAACACTGAAGCTTTCTTT | CASSEALGSNTEAFF
. | TRBJ1-6 | TRBV7-2 | . | 12 | TGTGCCAGTTTGGAGGGAAATTCACCCCTCCACTTT | CASLEGNSPLHF
. | TRBJ2-3 | TRBV25-1 | . | 16 | TGTGCCAGCAGTGACATCTACAGGGATGAGAAAGATACGCAGTATTTT | CASSDIYRDEKDTQYF
. | TRBJ2-7 | TRBV4-3 | TRBD1 | 14 | TGCGCCAGCAGCACCAGACAGGGATTCTACGAGCAGTACTTC | CASSTRQGFYEQYF
. | TRBJ2-7 | TRBV6-1 | . | 13 | TGTGCCAGCAGTGAGGTCTATCTATACGAGCAGTACTTC | CASSEVYLYEQYF
. | TRBJ1-6 | TRBV9 | TRBD1 | 14 | TGTGCCAGCAGCACCGGGACAGGGAATTCACCCCTCCACTTT | CASSTGTGNSPLHF
. | TRBJ2-1 | TRBV7-8 | TRBD1 | 15 | TGTGCCAGCAGCCCCGGGGACAGGGCCTACAATGAGCAGTTCTTC | CASSPGDRAYNEQFF
. | TRBJ1-6 | TRBV2 | TRBD1 | 15 | TGTGCCAGCAGTGAATTGGGACAGGGGAAATCACCCCTCCACTTT | CASSELGQGKSPLHF
. | TRBJ1-2 | TRBV27 | . | 13 | TGTGCCAGCAAGCCCCCCGCAGGGCAAGGCTACACCTTC | CASKPPAGQGYTF
once | TRBJ2-7 | TRBV28 | . | 11 | TGTGCCAGCAGTTTCAAGCTCGAGCAGTACTTC | CASSFKLEQYF
. | TRBJ2-5 | TRBV7-8 | TRBD2 | 20 | TGTGCCAGCAGCTTAGCGACCCCCACCATAGCGGGAGGGGCTCGGGAGACCCAGTACTTC | CASSLATPTIAGGARETQYF
. | TRBJ1-6 | TRBV10-1 | . | 17 | TGCGCCAGCAGGAGTAAAAAGGGGGTTCGGTATAATTCACCCCTCCACTTT | CASRSKKGVRYNSPLHF
. | TRBJ1-2 | TRBV7-9 | TRBD1 | 15 | TGTGCCAGCGCCCCGTGGGACAGGGATGGCTATGGCTACACCTTC | CASAPWDRDGYGYTF
few | TRBJ1-1 | TRBV7-9 | TRBD1 | 17 | TGTGCCAGCAGCCACGGGACAGGGGGCACCTTAGGGGCTGAAGCTTTCTTT | CASSHGTGGTLGAEAFF
. | TRBJ1-5 | TRBV4-1 | . | 16 | TGCGCCAGCAGCCATTTGGGGAGGGGGGGTCATCAGCCCCAGCATTTT | CASSHLGRGGHQPQHF
once | TRBJ1-6 | TRBV6-2/TRBV6-3 | . | 16 | TGTGCCAGCAGTCTAGACAGGAGCTCCTATAATTCACCCCTCCACTTT | CASSLDRSSYNSPLHF
. | TRBJ2-2 | TRBV5-4 | . | 16 | TGTGCCAGCAGCTTGGGGGGTTATGGGGGCCCCGGGGAGCTGTTTTTT | CASSLGGYGGPGELFF
. | TRBJ2-1 | TRBV7-2 | . | 16 | TGTGCCAGCAGCTTCCTTGCGGGGAATTCCTACAATGAGCAGTTCTTC | CASSFLAGNSYNEQFF
. | TRBJ2-7 | TRBV2 | TRBD2 | 16 | TGTGCCAGCAGCGACGATTTGGGACTAGCGGGAGTTAAGCAGTACTTC | CASSDDLGLAGVKQYF
. | TRBJ2-7 | TRBV5-1 | TRBD2 | 17 | TGCGCCAGCAGCTCGATAGCGGGAGCCCGTCAGACCTACGAGCAGTACTTC | CASSSIAGARQTYEQYF
few | TRBJ1-1 | TRBV7-9 | . | 14 | TGTGCCAGCAGGCTACTAGGGAGGGCCACTGAAGCTTTCTTT | CASRLLGRATEAFF
. | TRBJ1-5 | TRBV5-1 | . | 15 | TGCGCCAGCAGACAAGAGACGGGTAGCAATCAGCCCCAGCATTTT | CASRQETGSNQPQHF
. | TRBJ2-2 | TRBV27 | . | 16 | TGTGCCAGCAGTTTATTTGTGGGGCTGAACACCGGGGAGCTGTTTTTT | CASSLFVGLNTGELFF
. | TRBJ2-7 | TRBV28 | TRBD2 | 16 | TGTGCCAGCAGTTTTGGACTAGTCCTCTTGACCTACGAGCAGTACTTC | CASSFGLVLLTYEQYF
. | TRBJ2-7 | TRBV3-1/TRBV3-2 | TRBD2 | 13 | TGTGCCAGCCGGGGGGCGGGGGGCGGGGAGCAGTACTTC | CASRGAGGGEQYF
. | TRBJ1-3 | TRBV7-2 | . | 17 | TGTGCCAGCAGCTTAAGCCGGGCTGTCAGGGATGGAAACACCATATATTTT | CASSLSRAVRDGNTIYF
. | TRBJ2-4 | TRBV19 | TRBD2 | 13 | TGTGCCAGTACCGACGCGGGAGGGAACATTCAGTACTTC | CASTDAGGNIQYF
. | TRBJ1-5 | TRBV19 | TRBD1 | 15 | TGTGCCAGTAGTATTCGGACAGGGGTCAATCAGCCCCAGCATTTT | CASSIRTGVNQPQHF
once | TRBJ2-7 | TRBV6-6 | . | 16 | TGTGCCAGCCATTACCTCCCCCTCCCCAGCTCCTACGAGCAGTACTTC | CASHYLPLPSSYEQYF
. | TRBJ2-1 | TRBV6-2/TRBV6-3 | TRBD2 | 13 | TGTGCCAGCAGATACGGGAGGCCCTATGAGCAGTTCTTC | CASRYGRPYEQFF
. | TRBJ2-6 | TRBV19 | . | 15 | TGTGCCAGTAGTATCCAAGGGGCTGGGGCCAACGTCCTGACTTTC | CASSIQGAGANVLTF
. | TRBJ2-1 | TRBV20-1 | TRBD2 | 14 | TGCAGTGCTAGTCCGGGACTAGCTGAGAATGAGCAGTTCTTC | CSASPGLAENEQFF
. | TRBJ2-7 | TRBV2 | . | 12 | TGTGCCAGCAGAGACACGACCTACGAGCAGTACTTC | CASRDTTYEQYF
. | TRBJ1-3 | TRBV4-2 | TRBD1 | 15 | TGTGCCAGCAGCCAGGGACAGGGCTCTGGAAACACCATATATTTT | CASSQGQGSGNTIYF
. | TRBJ1-3 | TRBV28 | TRBD1 | 13 | TGTGCCAGCGCCCCGGGACAGGGATACACCATATATTTT | CASAPGQGYTIYF
. | TRBJ1-4 | TRBV6-5 | . | 15 | TGTGCCAGCAGGCGATACAGGGCTTCTAATGAAAAACTGTTTTTT | CASRRYRASNEKLFF
. | TRBJ1-3 | TRBV6-5 | . | 14 | TGTGCCAGCAGGCTCCGGGGGGATGGAAACACCATATATTTT | CASRLRGDGNTIYF
. | TRBJ1-4 | TRBV6-4 | TRBD1 | 18 | TGTGCCAGCCAACTCTTCCCCCCCACGACAGGGCTAGAGGAAAAACTGTTTTTT | CASQLFPPTTGLEEKLFF
. | TRBJ2-7 | TRBV5-1 | . | 16 | TGCGCCAGCAGCTTGGCGCCAACTACACCCTCCTACGAGCAGTACTTC | CASSLAPTTPSYEQYF
. | TRBJ1-2 | TRBV7-9 | . | 13 | TGTGCCAGCAGCTCGGACGGACTCTATGGCTACACCTTC | CASSSDGLYGYTF
. | TRBJ1-1 | TRBV19 | . | 15 | TGTGCCAGTAGTATCCAAGGACAGCGAAACACTGAAGCTTTCTTT | CASSIQGQRNTEAFF
. | TRBJ1-1 | TRBV5-8 | TRBD1 | 15 | TGTGCCAGCAGCCCGTATACAGGGGCGAACACTGAAGCTTTCTTT | CASSPYTGANTEAFF
. | TRBJ2-3 | TRBV14 | TRBD2 | 15 | TGTGCCAGCAGCCCAGGACTAGCGGGCACAGATACGCAGTATTTT | CASSPGLAGTDTQYF